What follows is one T cell receptor beta chain and its context. This specimen belongs to a study of blood T cell repertoires in COVID-19. Study-wide context: Researchers got acute and convalescent COVID-19 samples from the United States, Italy and Spain.

TCRdb's copy holds only in-frame clones and misses some; the assay was immunoSEQ multiplex PCR. The sample has more than 95,000 clones; more than 70% are singletons. This CDR3 contains 15 residues. From germline, CDR1 is SGHAT and CDR2 FQNNGV. Losses at the gene ends were 2 bases for V and 0 bases for J; bases not matched to a gene: 3. Sequenced material: peripheral blood. The V call is TRBV11-2, the J call TRBJ2-7, with 8 bases matching TRBD1. The sequence derives from a human donor in a cohort sampled during active COVID-19. The CDR3, as DNA: TGTGCCAGCAGCTTATGGACAGGGAGCTCCTACGAGCAGTACTTC. It encodes CASSLWTGSSYEQYF.